The 18 T cell receptor beta chains reported below all come from one sample, sequenced in a study of molecular identifiers for immune sequencing clone quantification. Each CDR3 protein gets one entry after TCRdb re-called the PCR reads with MiXCR. The table has a few hundred thousand distinct CDR3 sequences, roughly 25% seen once. The sample was naive CD8+ T cells from blood, with Jurkat cell RNA spiked in. Subset defined: FACS-sorted CD8+CD4-CCR7+CD45RA+ naive T cells. The receptors shown here come from a human donor in good health. Some libraries in this study had Jurkat cell RNA spiked in.

In this sample, this clonotype turned up many times. The genes are TRBV6-6 and TRBJ2-7; the D gene could be TRBD1 or TRBD2 (5 bases each). Germline CDR1 MNHNY, CDR2 SVGAGI (reference sequence). The CDR3 runs to 14 residues. V was trimmed by 7 bases and J by 3 bases, leaving 16 bases between them. DNA of the CDR3: TGTGCCAGCATTCCGGGACGGATGAGCTACGAGCAGTACTTC. Its protein is CASIPGRMSYEQYF.

The V gene is TRBV27, the J gene TRBJ2-6; perhaps TRBD1 as D (6 bases). Germline-derived CDR1 and CDR2 are MNHEY and SMNVEV (reference sequence). The ends were cut back, 6 bases at V and 2 bases at J, with 32 bases in the middle. There are 22 residues in the CDR3. CDR3: CASSTLTGSRSIGLPGANVLTF. CDR3 DNA: TGTGCCAGCAGCACCCTCACAGGGTCCAGGTCCATTGGGCTTCCTGGGGCCAACGTCCTGACTTTC.

About this clonotype: This sequence may be a read error, since a much larger clone differs from it by one base. The V gene is TRBV2, the J gene TRBJ1-1; D gene unclear. CDR1 is SNHLY, CDR2 FYNNEI, per germline. CDR3 length: 12 amino acids. The CDR3 reads CASMAGHTETFF. The DNA for the CDR3 is TGTGCCAGCATGGCGGGTCACACTGAAACTTTCTTT.

A few counts support this clonotype. J is TRBJ1-1 and V is TRBV5-5, with D uncertain. The CDR3 is 14 amino acids. V lost 2 bases and J 3 bases, leaving 11 bases between the germline ends. Germline CDR1 and CDR2: SGHKS and YYEKEE (reference sequence). The DNA of the CDR3 is TGTGCCAGCAGCTTAGCAGTATCTTACACTGAAGCTTTCTTT. This sequence encodes CASSLAVSYTEAFF.

This clonotype has a single count. This clone may be a read error of a much larger clone one base away. The CDR3 sequence: CASSSATTGVSSLHF. As DNA, the CDR3 is TGTGCCAGCAGCTCGGCTACGACAGGTGTCTCATCCCTCCACTTT. The V gene is TRBV7-9, the J gene TRBJ1-6; a weak D match, TRBD1 (6 bases). The germline V and J ends were trimmed by 4 bases and 14 bases, with 21 bases remaining between them. Germline-derived CDR1 and CDR2 are SEHNR and FQNEAQ (reference sequence). The CDR3 length is 15 residues.

The chain employs TRBV28 and TRBJ2-3; TRBD1 might be the D (5 bases). CDR3 length: 14 amino acids. Germline V CDR1 and CDR2: MDHEN, SYDVKM. V was pared by 6 bases and J by 0 bases, with 10 bases between. The CDR3 nucleotides read TGTGCCAGCAGGATGGACACAAGCACAGATACGCAGTATTTT. Protein product: CASRMDTSTDTQYF. Variable domain in full (rest from reference TRBV28 and TRBJ2-3): DVKVTQSSRYLVKRTGEKVFLECVQDMDHENMFWYRQDPGLGLRLIYFSYDVKMKEKGDIPEGYSVSREKKERFSLILESASTNQTSMYLCASRMDTSTDTQYFGPGTRLTVL.

There are many counts of this clonotype. The V and J genes are TRBV29-1 and TRBJ2-7, with TRBD2 identical over 10 bases. CDR3 length: 13 residues. V dropped 4 bases and J dropped 4; count of bases not matched to a gene: 4. Germline V gene lookup returns CDR1 SQVTM and CDR2 ANQGSEA. The CDR3 is CSVGTSGPYEQYF. The CDR3 DNA reads TGCAGCGTTGGGACTAGCGGCCCATACGAGCAGTACTTC.

This clonotype was counted many times. The V gene is TRBV6-5, the J gene TRBJ1-1; 7 bases align to TRBD1. Losses at the gene ends were 0 bases for V and 5 bases for J; bases not matched to a gene: 6. CDR1 and CDR2 (germline): MNHEY, SVGAGI. The CDR3 spans 15 residues. CDR3 coding DNA: TGTGCCAGCAGTTACTCGGCCAGGGGGGGGACTGAAGCTTTCTTT. It translates to CASSYSARGGTEAFF.

This chain joins TRBV2 and TRBJ2-5; 9 bases agree with TRBD2. Germline V gene sequence: CDR1 SNHLY, CDR2 FYNNEI. The CDR3 sequence is 17 residues long. The ends lost 5 bases at V and 0 bases at J; junction bases unmatched: 10. The CDR3 reads CASSHHIPSGDQETQYF. The CDR3 nucleotides read TGTGCCAGCAGTCATCATATCCCTAGCGGGGACCAAGAGACCCAGTACTTC.

A note on this clonotype: An end of the junction does not agree with germline; a read error may underlie this. The chain uses TRBV9 and TRBJ2-5; 9 nucleotides line up with TRBD1. CDR3 length: 14 residues. Germline V gene data show CDR1 as SGDLS and CDR2 as YYNGEE. In DNA form, the CDR3 reads TGTGCCAGCAGCGCCACAGGGGGCTGGGAGACCCATTACTTC. Its protein is CASSATGGWETHYF.

This clonotype was seen just once. Lacking the conserved final phenylalanine or tryptophan, this CDR3 likely reflects a read error. V and J are TRBV4-3 and TRBJ2-7; D unresolved. CDR1 and CDR2 (germline): LGHNA, YSLEER. V lost 1 base and J 1 base, leaving 11 bases between the germline ends. The CDR3 loop spans 15 amino acids. The CDR3 sequence: CASSQGSSRSYEQYL. The DNA for the CDR3 is TGCGCCAGCAGCCAAGGATCCAGCCGGTCCTACGAGCAGTACCTC.

Remarks on this clonotype: A read error may produce the germline difference seen at one junction end. The chain employs TRBV4-1 and TRBJ1-5, with a possible D match to TRBD1 (5 bases). The CDR3 extends over 13 amino acids. Germline CDR1 and CDR2: MGHRA and YSYEKL. The CDR3 DNA follows: TGCGCCAGCGGCAGGGAAAGCAATCCGCCCCAGCATTTT. Translation gives CASGRESNPPQHF.

This clonotype was recorded at least ten times. The chain employs TRBV29-1 and TRBJ1-4; perhaps TRBD1 as D (6 bases). The CDR3 is made up of 16 amino acids. Looked up from germline, CDR1 is SQVTM and CDR2 is ANQGSEA. V lost 0 bases and J 0 bases, leaving 11 bases between the germline ends. The CDR3 DNA sequence: TGCAGCGTTGAAGAGGGGGGGCTCGCAACTAATGAAAAACTGTTTTTT. It specifies CSVEEGGLATNEKLFF.

This clonotype was seen repeatedly, ten times or more. CDR3 DNA: TGCAGCGTTCGGCCCTCCAGGGGACCAGATACGCAGTATTTT. This codes for CSVRPSRGPDTQYF. This chain connects TRBV29-1 to TRBJ2-3, with D perhaps matching TRBD1 (6 bases). Germline-derived CDR1 and CDR2 are SQVTM and ANQGSEA. Between the trimmed V and J ends, which lost 5 bases and 4 bases, there was a span of 16 bases. This CDR3 comprises 14 residues.

There are many counts of this clonotype. This chain joins TRBV20-1 and TRBJ2-7; TRBD1 matches at 7 bases. This CDR3 has 15 residues. Trimming at V came to 1 base and at J to 1 base, leaving 7 bases not matched to a gene. CDR1 and CDR2 from the germline V gene are DFQATT and SNEGSKA (reference sequence). CDR3 region: CSARGRDSLSYEQYF. In DNA form, the CDR3 reads TGCAGTGCTAGAGGCCGGGACAGCCTTTCCTACGAGCAGTACTTC.

The chain joins TRBV3-1 to TRBJ2-3, with D possibly matching TRBD2 (6 bases). CDR1 is LGHDT, CDR2 YNNKEL, per germline (reference sequence). The CDR3 totals 15 residues. Trimming took off 5 bases at V and 2 bases at J, with 14 bases between the two ends. The CDR3 sequence: CASSFYGGFTDTQYF. In DNA, the CDR3 is TGTGCCAGCAGCTTCTACGGGGGATTCACAGATACGCAGTATTTT.

As regards this clonotype: The conserved phenylalanine or tryptophan is not found at the CDR3 terminus, so this likely reflects a read error. The chain links TRBV5-6 to TRBJ2-7, with 7 bases aligning to TRBD2. V lost 2 bases, J lost 4 bases, and 6 bases stayed unmatched. CDR1 is SGHDT and CDR2 is YYEEEE in the germline V gene. The CDR3 is made up of 14 amino acids. CDR3 region: CASSFQAGSYEQYS. As DNA, the CDR3 is TGTGCCAGCAGCTTTCAAGCGGGAAGTTACGAGCAGTACTCC.

This clonotype was found once. The rearrangement links TRBV9 to TRBJ1-2; the D gene is possibly TRBD1 (6 bases). Germline CDR1 reads SGDLS; CDR2 reads YYNGEE. The CDR3 covers 15 residues. The V end was cut by 4 bases, the J end by 5 bases, with 18 bases between. The CDR3 loop reads CASSPTGAVKYGYTF. The CDR3 DNA sequence: TGTGCCAGCAGCCCCACGGGGGCTGTGAAGTATGGCTACACCTTC. Together with reference TRBV9 and TRBJ1-2, the CDR3 gives the full variable domain: DSGVTQTPKHLITATGQRVTLRCSPRSGDLSVYWYQQSLDQGLQFLIQYYNGEERAKGNILERFSAQQFPDLHSELNLSSLELGDSALYFCASSPTGAVKYGYTFGSGTRLTVV.